The 3 T cell receptor beta chains below come from one sample, sequenced in a study of blood T cells in healthy people across ages. The use of a sample-barcoded 5' primer and a J-beta primer mix characterized a second PCR of roughly 6 to 11 cycles. Each CDR3 protein gets one entry after TCRdb re-called the 5' RACE reads with MiXCR. The data contain approximately 900,000 distinct CDR3 sequences, 25% to 30% of them singletons. In addition, the sample was reused for a study of T cells of mothers and their children.

Material: blood. All receptors derive from a woman aged 35 to 49 in good health.

As regards this clonotype: The germline gene is not matched at one end of the junction; a read error may be the cause. The chain is built from TRBV28 and TRBJ1-5; TRBD1 matches at 10 bases. The CDR3 runs 16 residues. CDR1 and CDR2 (germline): MDHEN, SYDVKM. The chain's CDR3 is CAGSGTGDDGNQPQHF. DNA of the CDR3: TGTGCCGGCAGCGGGACAGGGGACGACGGCAATCAGCCCCAGCATTTT.

In its sample, this clonotype was seen many times. This chain uses TRBV9 with TRBJ2-3, with D uncertain. Germline values: CDR1 SGDLS, CDR2 YYNGEE. The ends were cut back, 0 bases at V and 6 bases at J, with 11 bases in the middle. The CDR3 has 14 amino acids. The CDR3 loop reads CASSVGPTWDTQYF. The CDR3 nucleotides are TGTGCCAGCAGCGTAGGCCCCACCTGGGATACGCAGTATTTT.

This clonotype was recorded at least ten times. The V call is TRBV11-1, the J call TRBJ2-5, with 7 bases that match TRBD2. The CDR3 loop spans 14 amino acids. Germline CDR1 and CDR2: SGHAT and FQDESV (reference sequence). V gave up 7 bases and J gave up 5 bases; unmatched junction bases: 10. This CDR3 reads CASTQAGDDETQYF. CDR3 nucleotide sequence: TGTGCCAGCACCCAGGCGGGGGATGACGAGACCCAGTACTTC.